This T cell receptor (beta chain) was recorded in a study of early stage breast cancer tumors. General study findings and limits: Comparing each tissue with blood distinguished tumor from normal in most of the 16 patients.

This clone was seen more than once but under ten times. Its antigen is unidentified. V was clipped by 4 bases and J by 0 bases, with 7 bases between them. The CDR3 has 14 residues. Germline values: CDR1 SGHRS, CDR2 YFSETQ. Blood replicates held 0.5 ug DNA, tumor or normal breast approximately 1.5 ug, two each. Clones were read by immunoSEQ multiplex PCR, and TCRdb kept only the in-frame ones, dropping some. The sample records more than 65,000 clones, 80% being singletons. Specimen: blood. The J gene is TRBJ1-4, the V gene TRBV5-1; D not resolved. The sequence was collected from a person aged 40-50 years with breast cancer. This CDR3 is CASSPTTTNEKLFF. CDR3 DNA: TGCGCCAGCAGCCCCACTACAACTAATGAAAAACTGTTTTTT.